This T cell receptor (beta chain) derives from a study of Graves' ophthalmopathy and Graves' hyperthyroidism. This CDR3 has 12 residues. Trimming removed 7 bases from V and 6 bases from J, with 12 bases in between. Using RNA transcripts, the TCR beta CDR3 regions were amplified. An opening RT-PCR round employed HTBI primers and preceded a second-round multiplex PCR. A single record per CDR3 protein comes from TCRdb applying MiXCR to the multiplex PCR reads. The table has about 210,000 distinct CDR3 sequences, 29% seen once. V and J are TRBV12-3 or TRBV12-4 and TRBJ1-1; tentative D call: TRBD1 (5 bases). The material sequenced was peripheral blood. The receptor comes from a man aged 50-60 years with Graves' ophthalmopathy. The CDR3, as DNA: TGTGCCAGCAAGCTCGGGGGGTCTGAAGCTTTCTTT. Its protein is CASKLGGSEAFF.